This TCR beta chain was captured by sequencing in a study of tumor-infiltrating lymphocytes in oesophageal squamous cell carcinoma (TCRdb year 2016). The germline V gene encodes CDR1 MNHNS and CDR2 SASEGT. V lost 6 bases and J lost 4 bases, and the count of bases not matched to a germline gene is 9. From cysteine to phenylalanine, the CDR3 is 15 amino acids long. Of all the DNA, just the CDR3 is kept, 45 bases in frame from base 1. This clonotype was observed many times. Its antigen is not yet known. No base qualities exist here, and no much larger clone lies one base off it. Libraries were made using PCR. Sequenced on an Illumina HiSeq 2000. TCRdb reprocessed the public reads (quality trimming at Q25 with fastp, clone calling with MiXCR) and kept in-frame beta chains. Each CDR3 protein appears once, grouped with its most common genes and DNA. The sample table lists a few thousand distinct CDR3 sequences, 15% of them with a count of one. The ten top clones hold under 30% of the sample.

What was sequenced was esophageal tumor tissue. The source is a male donor with esophageal squamous cell carcinoma. This chain is built from TRBV6-1 and TRBJ1-3, and 7 bases in between align with TRBD1. The DNA sequence is as follows: TGTGCCAGCAGAACGGGACAGTCGGTCGGAAACACCATATATTTT. Translated, this is CASRTGQSVGNTIYF.